One sample yielded the 28 T cell receptor beta chains listed below, sequenced in a study of Tregs in tolerant kidney transplant recipients. This table comes from immunoSEQ multiplex PCR, and its TCRdb copy is limited to in-frame clones, with some not included. There are tens of thousands of clones in the sample; roughly 89% occur only once, and roughly 4% lies in the top ten. The source material was CD4+ T cells from blood. Receptor source: a human donor in good health.

The genes are TRBV5-1 and TRBJ2-3; D gene ambiguous. Trimming removed 0 bases at V and 3 bases at J, with 8 bases between. The CDR3 is made up of 14 amino acids. Germline V gene lookup returns CDR1 SGHRS and CDR2 YFSETQ. CDR3 DNA: TGCGCCAGCAGCTTGGTGCTTGGGACAGATACGCAGTATTTT. Its protein product is CASSLVLGTDTQYF.

The chain joins TRBV6-5 to TRBJ2-1; D remains ambiguous. The CDR3 spans 11 residues. The germline V gene has CDR1 MNHEY and CDR2 SVGAGI. V lost 6 bases to trimming and J lost 5 bases, with 5 bases between them. The CDR3 protein is CASSRDNEQFF. CDR3 coding DNA: TGTGCCAGCAGCCGCGACAATGAGCAGTTCTTC.

The chain combines TRBV7-8 with TRBJ1-1, with a weak D call TRBD1 (6 bases). V shed 3 bases and J shed 8 bases, with 10 bases lying between them. The germline CDR1 and CDR2 sequences are SGHVS and FQNEAQ. The CDR3 has 12 amino acids. The CDR3 region has the DNA TGTGCCAGCAGCTTTGCCGGGACAGAAGCTTTCTTT. Amino acid sequence: CASSFAGTEAFF.

The rearrangement joins TRBV7-2 to TRBJ2-1; 9 positions agree with TRBD1. Germline CDR1 and CDR2: SGHTA and FQGNSA. This CDR3 comprises 16 residues. After removal of 6 bases from V and 6 bases from J, the junction contained 12 bases not matched to a gene. CDR3 sequence reads: CASRPMGDRVVNEQFF. For the CDR3, the DNA is TGTGCCAGCAGACCTATGGGGGACAGGGTGGTCAATGAGCAGTTCTTC.

The CDR3 region is CASSLDDSSGTQYF. For the CDR3, the DNA is TGTGCCAGCAGCTTAGACGACTCCTCGGGGACCCAGTACTTC. The genes are TRBV11-1 and TRBJ2-5; D gene unclear. The CDR3 is 14 amino acids. CDR1 is SGHAT, CDR2 FQDESV, per germline (reference sequence). With 1 base removed from V and 7 bases from J, the gap between germline ends came to 13 bases.

This chain links TRBV20-1 with TRBJ1-3; 8 nucleotides line up with TRBD1. The CDR3 has 11 amino acids. Germline lookup yields CDR1 DFQATT and CDR2 SNEGSKA (reference sequence). Germline trimming cut 1 base from V and 11 bases from J; bases unmatched to any gene: 1. The CDR3 here is CSARATGAIYF. The CDR3 DNA is TGCAGTGCTAGAGCGACAGGGGCCATATATTTT.

This clone came up once. This sequence joins TRBV2 and TRBJ2-1; the match to TRBD2 covers 12 bases. The CDR3 covers 13 residues. The J segment lost 10 bases and the V segment lost 6 bases, leaving 4 bases of the junction unmatched. In germline, CDR1 is SNHLY, CDR2 FYNNEI. The CDR3 DNA reads TGTGCCAGCAGGTCGACTAGCGGGGGCGAGCAGTTCTTC. As protein: CASRSTSGGEQFF.

The chain carries TRBV30 and TRBJ2-5; D call uncertain. The V gene's germline CDR1 is GTSNPN and CDR2 SVGIG (reference sequence). The V end was cut by 3 bases, the J end by 7 bases, with 9 bases between. The CDR3 extends over 11 amino acids. This chain's CDR3 is CAWRGPGTQYF. Here the CDR3 DNA reads TGTGCCTGGAGAGGACCGGGGACCCAGTACTTC. Full variable domain (missing parts from reference TRBV30 and TRBJ2-5): SQTIHQWPATLVQPVGSPLSLECTVEGTSNPNLYWYRQAAGRGLQLLFYSVGIGQISSEVPQNLSASRPQDRQFILSSKKLLLSDSGFYLCAWRGPGTQYFGPGTRLLVL.

This sequence joins TRBV19 and TRBJ1-1; TRBD1 matches at 11 bases. This CDR3 comprises 13 residues. The ends lost 5 bases at V and 6 bases at J; junction bases unmatched: 2. Per the germline V gene, CDR1 is LNHDA and CDR2 is SQIVND (reference sequence). CDR3 residues: CASSRDRGSEAFF. DNA of the CDR3: TGTGCCAGTAGTCGGGACAGGGGGTCTGAAGCTTTCTTT.

The chain combines TRBV6-5 with TRBJ2-3; D may correspond to TRBD1 or TRBD2 (5 bases each). V dropped 6 bases and J dropped 0 bases, with 10 bases sitting between them. Germline-derived CDR1 and CDR2 are MNHEY and SVGAGI. The CDR3 is 14 amino acids. This chain's CDR3 is CASSRGGSTDTQYF. The DNA for the CDR3 is TGTGCCAGCAGCCGGGGCGGTAGCACAGATACGCAGTATTTT.

CDR3 bases: TGTGCCAGCAGCGTAGAGGAAGGGGGCCGGTTCGGCTACACCTTC. Its protein product is CASSVEEGGRFGYTF. The J gene is TRBJ1-2, the V gene TRBV9; TRBD1 matches 7 bases. Germline V CDR1 and CDR2: SGDLS, YYNGEE. The CDR3 totals 15 residues. V shed 0 bases and J 8 bases; nucleotides not matched to a gene: 10.

The CDR3 loop is CASRRSGTRKNEQYF. Here the CDR3 DNA reads TGTGCCAGCAGAAGATCCGGGACTAGGAAAAACGAGCAGTACTTC. The chain uses TRBV11-2 and TRBJ2-7, with 8 positions matching TRBD2. Germline CDR1 SGHAT, CDR2 FQNNGV. The junction had 12 bases not matched to a gene; V was cut back by 6 bases and J by 5 bases. The CDR3 loop spans 15 amino acids.

The chain joins TRBV19 to TRBJ2-4; no reliable D call. The CDR3 has 16 amino acids. Trimming removed 8 bases from V and 0 bases from J, with 17 bases in between. The germline V gene has CDR1 LNHDA and CDR2 SQIVND (reference sequence). The CDR3 is CASARRSTLAKNIQYF. The CDR3 region has the DNA TGTGCCAGTGCCAGACGGTCCACTCTAGCCAAAAACATTCAGTACTTC.

The chain is built from TRBV4-3 and TRBJ1-5; D is ambiguous. This CDR3 has 15 residues. CDR1 LGHNA and CDR2 YSLEER come from the germline V gene. With 4 bases removed from V and 1 base from J, the gap between germline ends came to 11 bases. The CDR3 sequence is CASSLVVGSNQPQHF. CDR3 coding DNA: TGCGCCAGCAGCCTCGTGGTCGGCAGCAATCAGCCCCAGCATTTT.

The chain couples TRBV7-7 to TRBJ2-5; 12 nucleotides line up with TRBD2. The CDR3 loop spans 15 amino acids. Trimming removed 5 bases from V and 5 bases from J; junction bases left unmatched: 6. CDR1 and CDR2 (germline): SSHAT, FNYEAQ (reference sequence). The CDR3 DNA reads as TGTGCCAGCAGCCCCAGGACTAGCGGGGATGAGACCCAGTACTTC. It encodes CASSPRTSGDETQYF.

The rearrangement joins TRBV11-3 to TRBJ2-1, with a weak D call TRBD2 (6 bases). The V gene lost 8 bases and the J gene lost 2 bases, with 13 bases spanning the gap. This CDR3 region has 14 residues. From germline, CDR1 is SGHNT and CDR2 YENEEA. The CDR3 region is CASGTLPTYNEQFF. The DNA of the CDR3 is TGTGCCAGCGGGACTTTACCGACCTACAATGAGCAGTTCTTC.

The chain has TRBV5-5 and TRBJ2-7; perhaps TRBD1 as D (5 bases). CDR1 and CDR2 from the germline V gene are SGHKS and YYEKEE (reference sequence). This CDR3 contains 16 residues. The V and J ends lost 0 bases and 6 bases respectively, with 19 bases between them. CDR3 nucleotide sequence: TGTGCCAGCAGCTTGGCCTGGGGCAGGGCGGAATTCGAGCAGTACTTC. Encoded protein: CASSLAWGRAEFEQYF.

The rearrangement links TRBV5-8 to TRBJ2-3, with TRBD1 matching 8 bases. Trimming at V came to 4 bases and at J to 0 bases, leaving 7 bases not matched to a gene. CDR1 and CDR2 from the germline V gene are SGHTS and YDEGEE. This CDR3 has 16 amino acids. The CDR3 DNA sequence: TGTGCCAGCAGCCCAGGGGGCTGGACTAGCACAGATACGCAGTATTTT. Protein product: CASSPGGWTSTDTQYF.

V gene TRBV10-2 combines with J gene TRBJ2-6; D not certain. Germline V gene data show CDR1 as WSHSY and CDR2 as SAAADI. The CDR3 has 13 residues. V lost 3 bases and J 3 bases, leaving 3 bases between the germline ends. CDR3 nucleotides: TGCGCCAGCAGTGACAATGGGGCCAACGTCCTGACTTTC. Translated: CASSDNGANVLTF.

The gene calls are TRBV7-4 and TRBJ2-3; the D is unclear. The CDR3 is made up of 13 amino acids. CDR1 and CDR2 (germline): SGHVT, SQSDAQ. The V end was cut by 5 bases, the J end by 4 bases, with 10 bases between. The CDR3 DNA follows: TGTGCCAGCAGCCCCAAAGGGCCAGATACGCAGTATTTT. This translates into CASSPKGPDTQYF.

The CDR3 coding sequence is TGTGCCAGCATACATATCGTAACAGGGGTCTACAATGAGCAGTTCTTC. Its protein product is CASIHIVTGVYNEQFF. The chain carries TRBV5-8 and TRBJ2-1; the match to TRBD1 covers 7 bases. The CDR3 totals 16 residues. CDR1 is SGHTS, CDR2 YDEGEE, per germline. The trim removed 6 bases at V and 3 bases at J, leaving 12 bases unmatched.

The rearrangement links TRBV18 to TRBJ2-1; unclear D gene. The length of the CDR3 is 14 residues. CDR1 and CDR2 (germline): KGHSH, LQKENI. The V end was cut by 3 bases, the J end by 4 bases, with 10 bases between. As DNA, the CDR3 is TGTGCCAGCTCACCGGAATCAGTGTACAATGAGCAGTTCTTC. Its translation is CASSPESVYNEQFF.

This chain links TRBV6-5 with TRBJ1-1; no reliable D call. This CDR3 has 14 residues. Germline assignment: CDR1 MNHEY and CDR2 SVGAGI. With 5 bases removed from V and 8 bases from J, the gap between germline ends came to 18 bases. In nucleotides, the CDR3 is TGTGCCAGCAGTGCCCTGGGTCCCGCGGGGGAAGCTTTCTTT. This translates into CASSALGPAGEAFF.

The rearrangement joins TRBV13 to TRBJ2-3; 14 bases map to TRBD2. Germline V gene lookup returns CDR1 PRHDT and CDR2 FYEKMQ (reference sequence). CDR3 size: 19 residues. Losses at the gene ends were 4 bases for V and 1 base for J; bases not matched to a gene: 10. CDR3 in amino acids: CASSSRGLAGGHRTDTQYF. The CDR3 DNA reads as TGTGCCAGCAGCTCCCGAGGACTAGCGGGGGGCCATCGCACAGATACGCAGTATTTT. Filled out from reference TRBV13 and TRBJ2-3, the complete variable domain reads AAGVIQSPRHLIKEKRETATLKCYPIPRHDTVYWYQQGPGQDPQFLISFYEKMQSDKGSIPDRFSAQQFSDYHSELNMSSLELGDSALYFCASSSRGLAGGHRTDTQYFGPGTRLTVL.

The chain recombines TRBV5-8 with TRBJ1-6, with TRBD1 matching over 10 bases. The CDR3 runs to 14 residues. V was clipped by 6 bases and J by 5 bases; unmatched bases: 2. Germline-derived CDR1 and CDR2 are SGHTS and YDEGEE. The CDR3 sequence is CASTGTGDNSPLHF. CDR3 nucleotide sequence: TGTGCCAGCACCGGGACAGGGGATAATTCACCCCTCCACTTT. Supplemented by reference TRBV5-8 and TRBJ1-6, the full variable domain reads EAGVTQSPTHLIKTRGQQATLRCSPISGHTSVYWYQQALGLGLQFLLWYDEGEERNRGNFPPRFSGRQFPNYSSELNVNALELEDSALYLCASTGTGDNSPLHFGNGTRLTVT.

The chain uses TRBV29-1 and TRBJ1-1; D gene uncertain. V lost 1 base and J 11 bases, leaving 17 bases between the germline ends. The CDR3 has 13 amino acids. Germline values: CDR1 SQVTM, CDR2 ANQGSEA. CDR3 nucleotides: TGCAGCGTTGAAGGGGTTGGACCCTATTCGGCTTTCTTT. It is translated as CSVEGVGPYSAFF.

V is TRBV7-2 and J is TRBJ1-1; no firm D call. CDR3 size: 12 residues. Deletions cut 3 bases from V and 7 bases from J, with 9 bases between. CDR1 is SGHTA and CDR2 is FQGNSA in the germline V gene. The CDR3 DNA follows: TGTGCCAGCAGCTTTGACATCAATGAAGCTTTCTTT. This translates into CASSFDINEAFF.

The chain joins TRBV9 to TRBJ1-2; D call uncertain. The V gene lost 5 bases and the J gene lost 4 bases, with 9 bases spanning the gap. Germline V gene lookup returns CDR1 SGDLS and CDR2 YYNGEE. This CDR3 is 12 amino acids long. CDR3 in amino acids: CASSGSGYGYTF. CDR3 coding DNA: TGTGCCAGCAGTGGGTCAGGCTATGGCTACACCTTC.